This T cell receptor (beta chain) was observed in a study of T cells in Graves' hyperthyroidism and ophthalmopathy. There were TCR beta CDR3 regions amplified from RNA transcripts. The primer set for the first-round RT-PCR of the TCR CDR3 was HTBI. MiXCR, run by TCRdb on the multiplex PCR reads, gives a single entry per CDR3 protein. The sample has 300,000 to 450,000 distinct CDR3 sequences, under 15% seen once. This clonotype turned up a few times. The V gene's germline CDR1 is LGHDT and CDR2 YNNKEL (reference sequence). The CDR3 length is 19 residues. V shed 1 base, J shed 1 base, and the junction held 12 bases outside the gene matches.

This clonotype was obtained from a woman younger than 45 with Graves' hyperthyroidism. The sequenced sample was blood. The chain is built from TRBV3-1 and TRBJ2-5; 10 bases map to TRBD2. CDR3 DNA: TGTGCCAGCAGCCAAGGTTTGTCTAGCGGGAGAGGGCTCCAAGAGACCCAGTACTTC. Translated: CASSQGLSSGRGLQETQYF.